The 31 T cell receptor beta chains below come from one sample, sequenced in a study of siplizumab effects on memory and regulatory T cells (dated by TCRdb to the late 2010s). The library relied on the immunoSEQ multiplex PCR assay. Entries here come from immuneACCESS through TCRdb and include only in-frame sequences with V and J called. Some clones fail to appear in such tables; in the studies checked, an unresolved V gene covers under half of the shortfall, and the cause of the remainder is unknown. Within this sample are some 99,000 clones, with about 91% of them counted one time only. The ten largest make up approximately 0.75% of the sample. Specimen: Tregs sorted from blood. These receptor sequences come from a human donor in good health.

The chain joins TRBV12-5 to TRBJ2-2, with 9 positions matching TRBD1. Trimming at V came to 2 bases and at J to 6 bases, leaving 4 bases not matched to a gene. The length of the CDR3 is 15 residues. CDR1 and CDR2 (germline): LGHNT, FRNRAP. The CDR3: CASGLPRTGAGELFF. DNA of the CDR3: TGTGCTAGTGGTTTGCCCCGGACAGGGGCCGGGGAGCTGTTTTTT.

V gene TRBV15 combines with J gene TRBJ1-2; D may be TRBD1 (5 bases). There are 13 residues in the CDR3. Trimming shortened V by 2 bases and J by 7 bases, and 11 bases separated the two germline ends. Germline V gene lookup returns CDR1 LNHNV and CDR2 YYDKDF (reference sequence). CDR3 DNA sequence: TGTGCCACCAGCAGAATTAGGGGTGGTGGCTACACCTTC. This gives the protein CATSRIRGGGYTF. The variable domain in full, with the rest retrieved from reference TRBV15 and TRBJ1-2, is DAMVIQNPRYQVTQFGKPVTLSCSQTLNHNVMYWYQQKSSQAPKLLFHYYDKDFNNEADTPDNFQSRRPNTSFCFLDIRSPGLGDTAMYLCATSRIRGGGYTFGSGTRLTVV.

This clone was observed a single time. The V call is TRBV7-9, the J call TRBJ2-5; a weak D match, TRBD2 (6 bases). Trimming stripped 3 bases from V and 5 bases from J, with 13 bases between. The CDR3 extends over 14 amino acids. Germline CDR1 SEHNR, CDR2 FQNEAQ (reference sequence). This CDR3 is CASSFGSGGETQYF. The CDR3 DNA follows: TGTGCCAGCAGCTTTGGTAGCGGTGGGGAGACCCAGTACTTC.

The chain has TRBV4-2 and TRBJ2-1; 12 bases are a match to TRBD2. With 1 base clipped from V and 6 bases from J, the junction kept 7 bases outside the gene matches. Germline V gives CDR1 LGHNA, CDR2 YNFKEQ. The CDR3 runs 17 residues. The CDR3 here is CASSQGQLTSGSNEQFF. The CDR3 DNA is TGTGCCAGCAGCCAAGGGCAACTGACTAGCGGGAGCAATGAGCAGTTCTTC.

The CDR3 DNA follows: TGCGCCAGCAGCTTAACTAGCGGGAGATCAGATACGCAGTATTTT. It codes for CASSLTSGRSDTQYF. The chain joins TRBV5-1 to TRBJ2-3; the match to TRBD2 covers 11 bases. V shed 2 bases and J 4 bases; nucleotides not matched to a gene: 3. The germline V gene has CDR1 SGHRS and CDR2 YFSETQ. CDR3 size: 15 residues.

CDR3: CASSEEGRIYGYTF. The CDR3 nucleotides are TGTGCCAGCAGTGAAGAGGGGCGCATCTATGGCTACACCTTC. The chain has TRBV6-1 and TRBJ1-2; D is perhaps TRBD1 (5 bases). CDR1 is MNHNS and CDR2 is SASEGT in the germline V gene. Trimming shortened V by 1 base and J by 4 bases, and 10 bases separated the two germline ends. This CDR3 is 14 amino acids long.

This rearrangement joins TRBV5-6 to TRBJ2-6; tentative D call: TRBD2 (5 bases). Germline V lookup: CDR1 SGHDT, CDR2 YYEEEE. V lost 4 bases and J 4 bases, leaving 12 bases between the germline ends. The CDR3 runs to 15 residues. Here the CDR3 DNA reads TGTGCCAGCAGCCCCGACTCGGGGGGGGCCAACGTCCTGACTTTC. It yields the protein CASSPDSGGANVLTF.

The chain combines TRBV5-1 with TRBJ1-3; no clear D gene. Between the trimmed V and J ends, which lost 1 base and 4 bases, there was a span of 6 bases. This CDR3 is built from 13 residues. Germline V gene sequence: CDR1 SGHRS, CDR2 YFSETQ. DNA of the CDR3: TGCGCCAGCAGCTTGCAAAGGGGAAACACCATATATTTT. This encodes CASSLQRGNTIYF.

This clone was picked up one time. The chain joins TRBV14 to TRBJ2-1; perhaps TRBD2 as D (5 bases). This CDR3 spans 15 amino acids. V was cut by 4 bases and J by 0 bases, with 10 bases left in between. Germline V CDR1 and CDR2: SGHDN, FVKESK. This CDR3 is CASSLALSSYNEQFF. The CDR3 nucleotides are TGTGCCAGCAGCCTAGCGTTGAGCTCCTACAATGAGCAGTTCTTC.

This rearrangement joins TRBV20-1 to TRBJ2-3; D is uncertain. The germline V and J ends were trimmed by 0 bases and 5 bases, with 3 bases remaining between them. The germline CDR1 and CDR2 sequences are DFQATT and SNEGSKA (reference sequence). The CDR3 extends over 11 amino acids. The CDR3 sequence: CSARDIDTQYF. The DNA for the CDR3 is TGCAGTGCTAGAGATATAGATACGCAGTATTTT.

The chain combines TRBV10-3 with TRBJ2-1; no reliable D call. The CDR3 length is 11 residues. Germline V gives CDR1 ENHRY, CDR2 SYGVKD. V lost 2 bases and J lost 7, with 3 bases in between. CDR3 amino acids: CAISEGNEQFF. CDR3 DNA: TGTGCCATCAGTGAGGGTAATGAGCAGTTCTTC.

The genes are TRBV7-6 and TRBJ2-3, with D perhaps TRBD2 (6 bases). From germline, CDR1 is SGHVS and CDR2 FNYEAQ. CDR3 size: 15 residues. V gave up 1 base and J gave up 0 bases, with 8 bases separating them. The CDR3 nucleotides are TGTGCCAGCAGCTTAGTAGGGACTAGCACAGATACGCAGTATTTT. Protein product: CASSLVGTSTDTQYF.

The V and J genes are TRBV10-3 and TRBJ1-1; TRBD1 is a possible D gene (5 bases). Between the trimmed V and J ends, which lost 2 bases and 11 bases, there was a span of 12 bases. The V gene's germline CDR1 is ENHRY and CDR2 SYGVKD. The CDR3 is 12 amino acids. The CDR3, as DNA: TGTGCCATCAGTGAGCCAAAAGCAGGGGCTTTCTTT. Its translation is CAISEPKAGAFF.

This clone was observed a single time. The gene calls are TRBV11-2 and TRBJ2-5; D is undetermined. Trimming took 4 bases from V and 1 from J, leaving 4 bases between them. CDR1 and CDR2 (germline): SGHAT, FQNNGV. This CDR3 region has 12 residues. The CDR3: CASSSPQETQYF. The CDR3 DNA reads as TGTGCCAGCAGCTCCCCCCAAGAGACCCAGTACTTC.

The table lists this clone with a count of one. This chain uses TRBV7-6 with TRBJ1-2; 7 bases fit TRBD1. This CDR3 is 13 amino acids long. J gave up 8 bases and V 4 bases, and 7 bases lay outside the gene matches. CDR1 is SGHVS and CDR2 is FNYEAQ in the germline V gene. The CDR3 bases are TGTGCCAGCAGCTCCTCGACAGGGTTGGGCTACACCTTC. Its translation is CASSSSTGLGYTF.

This chain joins TRBV16 and TRBJ2-3, with TRBD2 as a possible D gene (6 bases). This CDR3 spans 15 amino acids. Germline CDR1 and CDR2: KGHSY and FQNENV. V lost 1 base and J lost 7, with 15 bases in between. The CDR3 reads CASSQYRDWRNTQYF. The CDR3 DNA follows: TGTGCCAGCAGCCAATACCGGGACTGGCGGAATACGCAGTATTTT. The whole variable domain, remainder taken from reference TRBV16 and TRBJ2-3, is GEEVAQTPKHLVRGEGQKAKLYCAPIKGHSYVFWYQQVLKNEFKFLISFQNENVFDETGMPKERFSAKCLPNSPCSLEIQATKLEDSAVYFCASSQYRDWRNTQYFGPGTRLTVL.

In DNA form, the CDR3 reads TGTGCCAGCAGTTACTCGACACAGGGAAAGCAGTACTTC. It translates to CASSYSTQGKQYF. The gene calls are TRBV6-5 and TRBJ2-7, with D perhaps TRBD1 (6 bases). The CDR3 totals 13 residues. Trimming removed 0 bases from V and 8 bases from J, with 11 bases in between. From germline, CDR1 is MNHEY and CDR2 SVGAGI.

Points on this clone: The conserved closing phenylalanine or tryptophan is absent in this CDR3, likely reflecting a read error. Because the CDR3's place on the DNA is in doubt, the DNA is left out and the CDR3 is given as listed by TCRdb. The chain has TRBV5-4 and TRBJ1-2. Looked up from germline, CDR1 is SGHNT and CDR2 is YYREEE (reference sequence). The CDR3 is 11 amino acids long, termini counted. CDR3 protein: CASSSREGAEL.

The rearrangement links TRBV6-1 to TRBJ1-1; TRBD1 might be the D (6 bases). This CDR3 has 15 residues. The V and J ends lost 6 bases and 5 bases respectively, with 19 bases between them. Germline V gives CDR1 MNHNS, CDR2 SASEGT. The CDR3 sequence: CASRAQGRGGTEAFF. CDR3 bases: TGTGCCAGCAGGGCCCAGGGGAGAGGGGGTACTGAAGCTTTCTTT.

This clone is medium-sized within its sample. The chain recombines TRBV18 with TRBJ2-7, with TRBD2 matching 9 bases. Germline assignment: CDR1 KGHSH and CDR2 LQKENI. Unmatched junction bases numbered 7, after V lost 3 bases and J lost 4 bases. There are 15 residues in the CDR3. CDR3 bases: TGTGCCAGCTCACCTCCGGGACTAGCTCTATACGAGCAGTACTTC. Residues: CASSPPGLALYEQYF.

CDR3: CASRVGTDYGYTF. DNA for the CDR3: TGTGCCAGCAGAGTTGGGACAGACTATGGCTACACCTTC. The chain has TRBV6-4 and TRBJ1-2, with 7 nucleotides matching TRBD1. The CDR3 sequence is 13 residues long. The J segment lost 3 bases and the V segment lost 6 bases, leaving 4 bases of the junction unmatched. Germline CDR1 reads MRHNA; CDR2 reads SNTAGT.

The rearrangement links TRBV9 to TRBJ2-5, with 8 bases that match TRBD2. The CDR3 is made up of 15 amino acids. Losses at the gene ends were 2 bases for V and 2 bases for J; bases not matched to a gene: 5. Germline CDR1 and CDR2: SGDLS and YYNGEE. CDR3 region: CASSVGGRQQETQYF. The CDR3 bases are TGTGCCAGCAGCGTCGGCGGGAGGCAACAAGAGACCCAGTACTTC.

The chain recombines TRBV11-3 with TRBJ2-7, with TRBD2 identical over 9 bases. Trimming cost V 5 bases and J 3 bases; bases outside gene matches: 5. Germline assignment: CDR1 SGHNT and CDR2 YENEEA. The CDR3 runs 14 residues. CDR3 loop: CASSTASGNYEQYF. CDR3 nucleotide sequence: TGTGCCAGCAGCACCGCTAGCGGGAACTACGAGCAGTACTTC.

The chain couples TRBV19 to TRBJ2-7; D is ambiguous. The CDR3 runs to 17 residues. The ends were cut back, 4 bases at V and 4 bases at J, with 23 bases in the middle. CDR1 LNHDA and CDR2 SQIVND come from the germline V gene (reference sequence). CDR3 bases: TGTGCCAGTAGTACTACAGTAACCCCGGTTGGAAGTTACGAGCAGTACTTC. As protein: CASSTTVTPVGSYEQYF.

This clone is a singleton in its sample. J is TRBJ2-5 and V is TRBV5-4; a possible D gene is TRBD2 (5 bases). V was pared by 10 bases and J by 1 base, with 11 bases between. The CDR3 has 12 amino acids. In germline, CDR1 is SGHNT, CDR2 YYREEE (reference sequence). CDR3 DNA sequence: TGTGCCCCGGGGATTTTCCAAGAGACCCAGTACTTC. It yields the protein CAPGIFQETQYF.

This chain links TRBV19 with TRBJ1-2, with D uncertain. The CDR3 is made up of 11 amino acids. Trimming shortened V by 6 bases and J by 2 bases, and 4 bases separated the two germline ends. Germline V gives CDR1 LNHDA, CDR2 SQIVND (reference sequence). The chain's CDR3 is CASRGNYGYTF. The CDR3 bases are TGTGCCAGTAGGGGGAACTATGGCTACACCTTC.

The V and J genes are TRBV11-2 and TRBJ2-7, with TRBD2 identical over 9 bases. Germline lookup yields CDR1 SGHAT and CDR2 FQNNGV. J lost 3 bases, V lost 6 bases, and 9 bases had no gene match. The CDR3 is 15 amino acids. DNA of the CDR3: TGTGCCAGCAGGTCTTCTAGCGGGGCCTTCTACGAGCAGTACTTC. This translates into CASRSSSGAFYEQYF.

This clone was seen once. V usage is TRBV5-1 and J usage is TRBJ1-5; D not certain. The germline V gene has CDR1 SGHRS and CDR2 YFSETQ. V lost 0 bases to trimming and J lost 3 bases, with 4 bases between them. The CDR3 totals 13 residues. Written as DNA, the CDR3 is TGCGCCAGCAGCTTGGGCCCCAATCAGCCCCAGCATTTT. Encoded protein: CASSLGPNQPQHF.

The chain joins TRBV6-5 to TRBJ1-6; tentatively, D is TRBD1 (6 bases). Trimming took 2 bases from V and 10 from J, leaving 15 bases between them. Germline V lookup: CDR1 MNHEY, CDR2 SVGAGI. The CDR3 sequence is 15 residues long. DNA of the CDR3: TGTGCCAGCAGTTACGTCCCGGGGGCGAGGTCACCCCTCCACTTT. Protein product: CASSYVPGARSPLHF.

Note on this clone: One end of the junction does not line up with germline, which may come from a read error. The V gene is TRBV7-6, the J gene TRBJ2-5, with TRBD2 matching over 8 bases. Germline-derived CDR1 and CDR2 are SGHVS and FNYEAQ. The CDR3 is 15 residues long. The CDR3 sequence is CASSIASGREETQYF. The DNA of the CDR3 is TGTGCCAGCAGCATAGCTAGCGGGCGCGAGGAGACCCAGTACTTC. The entire variable domain, with the rest obtained from reference TRBV7-6 and TRBJ2-5, is as follows: GAGVSQSPRYKVTKRGQDVALRCDPISGHVSLYWYRQALGQGPEFLTYFNYEAQQDKSGLPNDRFSAERPEGSISTLTIQRTEQRDSAMYRCASSIASGREETQYFGPGTRLLVL.

This chain uses TRBV2 with TRBJ1-2; D call uncertain. Germline V lookup: CDR1 SNHLY, CDR2 FYNNEI. The CDR3 covers 13 residues. V lost 0 bases to trimming and J lost 4 bases, with 6 bases between them. CDR3: CASSEAEAYGYTF. In nucleotides, the CDR3 is TGTGCCAGCAGTGAAGCGGAGGCCTATGGCTACACCTTC.